Below, 23 T cell receptor beta chains from the same sample are listed, as sequenced in a study of blood T cell repertoires in COVID-19. The repertoire was sequenced with immunoSEQ multiplex PCR; TCRdb's copy has only in-frame clones and lacks some. This table holds about 320,000 clones, 85% found once. The sample consisted of PBMCs or T cells enriched from blood (not recorded which). These receptors were obtained from a woman under 40 who had been exposed to COVID-19.

The CDR3 protein is CASSLGPGGRSNTEAFF. CDR3 coding DNA: TGTGCCAGCAGCTTAGGACCGGGGGGCCGATCGAACACTGAAGCTTTCTTT. The chain joins TRBV5-6 to TRBJ1-1; possibly TRBD1 for D (6 bases). The CDR3 runs to 17 residues. Trimming removed 2 bases from V and 1 base from J, with 18 bases in between. Germline CDR1 and CDR2: SGHDT and YYEEEE.

This clone was observed a few times. This sequence joins TRBV30 and TRBJ1-5, with TRBD1 identical over 8 bases. The CDR3 extends over 15 amino acids. The germline V gene has CDR1 GTSNPN and CDR2 SVGIG (reference sequence). J gave up 1 base and V 2 bases, and 4 bases lay outside the gene matches. CDR3 nucleotide sequence: TGTGCCTGGAGTCAGACAGGGGCAAGCAATCAGCCCCAGCATTTT. Translating gives CAWSQTGASNQPQHF.

The J gene is TRBJ1-2, the V gene TRBV27, with 8 bases matching TRBD1. The junction had 9 bases not matched to a gene; V was cut back by 5 bases and J by 13 bases. Germline CDR1 is MNHEY and CDR2 is SMNVEV (reference sequence). This CDR3 region has 12 residues. The CDR3 region is CASSGRTGPSTF. The CDR3 DNA reads TGTGCCAGCAGTGGGAGGACAGGGCCGAGCACCTTC.

The V gene is TRBV9, the J gene TRBJ1-2; tentatively, D is TRBD1 (5 bases). Per germline, CDR1 SGDLS and CDR2 YYNGEE. Trimming cost V 2 bases and J 1 base, with 12 bases left between them. The CDR3 consists of 15 residues. The CDR3 region has the DNA TGTGCCAGCAGCGTTGGGGGGGAATTTAACTATGGCTACACCTTC. Translation gives CASSVGGEFNYGYTF.

This chain links TRBV9 with TRBJ1-1, with TRBD1 as a possible D gene (6 bases). Germline lookup yields CDR1 SGDLS and CDR2 YYNGEE. This CDR3 has 15 amino acids. V shed 0 bases and J shed 4 bases, with 13 bases lying between them. The CDR3 loop reads CASSVVNRAGTEAFF. CDR3 coding DNA: TGTGCCAGCAGCGTAGTGAACAGGGCCGGCACTGAAGCTTTCTTT.

V gene TRBV7-8 combines with J gene TRBJ2-3, with D unclear. Trimming left V 1 base short and J 6 bases short, with 14 bases between. Germline CDR1 reads SGHVS; CDR2 reads FQNEAQ. The CDR3 covers 15 residues. The CDR3 coding sequence is TGTGCCAGCAGCTTAGGTGGTACTATCACGGATACGCAGTATTTT. Translation: CASSLGGTITDTQYF. The whole variable domain, remainder taken from reference TRBV7-8 and TRBJ2-3, is GAGVSQSPRYKVAKRGQDVALRCDPISGHVSLFWYQQALGQGPEFLTYFQNEAQLDKSGLPSDRFFAERPEGSVSTLKIQRTQQEDSAVYLCASSLGGTITDTQYFGPGTRLTVL.

A word on this clone: Other DNA sequences in this sample translate to the same CDR3. This chain joins TRBV28 and TRBJ2-7; 10 bases match TRBD1. Trimming removed 3 bases from V and 4 bases from J; junction bases left unmatched: 3. The CDR3 extends over 14 amino acids. The V gene's germline CDR1 is MDHEN and CDR2 SYDVKM. CDR3 in amino acids: CASSLGQGLYEQYF. For the CDR3, the DNA is TGTGCCAGCAGTTTGGGACAGGGGCTTTACGAGCAGTACTTC.

This clone came up a few times. Other nucleotide sequences from this sample produce the same CDR3. This sequence joins TRBV25-1 and TRBJ1-4, with a possible D match to TRBD1 (5 bases). Between the trimmed V and J ends, which lost 2 bases and 8 bases, there was a span of 6 bases. The V gene's germline CDR1 is MGHDK and CDR2 SYGVNS. CDR3 length equals 12 residues. This chain's CDR3 is CASSERGEKLFF. For the CDR3, the DNA is TGTGCCAGCAGTGAACGGGGGGAAAAACTGTTTTTT.

The chain employs TRBV5-6 and TRBJ1-1, with 7 bases fitting TRBD1. This CDR3 is built from 18 residues. V trimming: 3 bases; J trimming: 3 bases; junction bases outside the gene matches: 17. Looked up from germline, CDR1 is SGHDT and CDR2 is YYEEEE. CDR3 coding DNA: TGTGCCAGCAGCTCAGGCGTAGGGACAGCGAAAGAACACACTGAAGCTTTCTTT. Translated, it gives CASSSGVGTAKEHTEAFF.

V gene TRBV19 combines with J gene TRBJ2-3, with TRBD2 as a possible D gene (6 bases). V lost 0 bases to trimming and J lost 0 bases, with 13 bases between them. The CDR3 totals 17 residues. The germline V gene encodes CDR1 LNHDA and CDR2 SQIVND (reference sequence). The CDR3 DNA follows: TGTGCCAGTAGTATAGATCATGGGGGGTCGAGCACAGATACGCAGTATTTT. It is translated as CASSIDHGGSSTDTQYF.

This clone was counted only a few times. J is TRBJ1-1 and V is TRBV14; TRBD1 is a possible D gene (5 bases). Germline CDR1 reads SGHDN; CDR2 reads FVKESK. V lost 6 bases, J lost 4 bases, and 15 bases lay in between. The CDR3 is 14 residues long. DNA of the CDR3: TGTGCCAGCAGTTGGCGTATCGGGGGCACTGAAGCTTTCTTT. Its protein is CASSWRIGGTEAFF.

The genes are TRBV4-2 and TRBJ1-4, with TRBD1 as a possible D gene (5 bases). Trimming took off 0 bases at V and 8 bases at J, with 13 bases between the two ends. The germline V gene has CDR1 LGHNA and CDR2 YNFKEQ. The CDR3 length is 15 residues. CDR3 residues: CASSQDDSLGEKLFF. CDR3 in DNA: TGTGCCAGCAGCCAAGACGACAGCCTAGGGGAAAAACTGTTTTTT.

In its sample, this clone was seen a few times. The chain is built from TRBV4-3 and TRBJ2-1, with 9 bases lining up with TRBD1. V shed 2 bases, J shed 5 bases, and the junction held 7 bases outside the gene matches. This CDR3 has 16 amino acids. The V gene's germline CDR1 is LGHNA and CDR2 YSLEER. DNA of the CDR3: TGCGCCAGCAGCCAAAACCGGGACAGGGTCCACAATGAGCAGTTCTTC. This translates into CASSQNRDRVHNEQFF.

CDR3 DNA: TGTGCCACCAGTGATTTGCAGTCTAGCGGGGCCTACAATGAGCAGTTCTTC. Translating it yields CATSDLQSSGAYNEQFF. J is TRBJ2-1 and V is TRBV24-1; 9 bases line up with TRBD2. The CDR3 sequence is 17 residues long. Losses at the gene ends were 0 bases for V and 2 bases for J; bases not matched to a gene: 4. Germline V CDR1 and CDR2: KGHDR, SFDVKD.

CDR3 sequence: CASNPWGTGGHGYTF. In nucleotides, the CDR3 is TGTGCCAGCAACCCATGGGGGACAGGGGGCCATGGCTACACCTTC. The rearrangement joins TRBV28 to TRBJ1-2; 12 nucleotides agree with TRBD1. The CDR3 runs 15 residues. J was trimmed by 6 bases and V by 7 bases; bases with no gene match: 9. Germline V lookup: CDR1 MDHEN, CDR2 SYDVKM.

The chain couples TRBV27 to TRBJ2-6; D remains ambiguous. CDR1 is MNHEY, CDR2 SMNVEV, per germline (reference sequence). Trimming removed 6 bases from V and 1 base from J, with 4 bases in between. This CDR3 contains 13 residues. The CDR3 nucleotides read TGTGCCAGCAGCGTTTCTGGGGCCAACGTCCTGACTTTC. Translation: CASSVSGANVLTF.

This clone was picked up one time. The chain employs TRBV14 and TRBJ1-2; D remains unclear. The germline V gene encodes CDR1 SGHDN and CDR2 FVKESK. Trimming pared 1 base from V and 8 bases from J, leaving 20 bases between. The CDR3 has 16 amino acids. The CDR3 sequence: CASSQVSGQGIIGYTF. CDR3 sequence (DNA): TGTGCCAGCAGCCAAGTATCGGGTCAAGGAATAATCGGCTACACCTTC.

V is TRBV30 and J is TRBJ1-5; the D is unclear. Germline assignment: CDR1 GTSNPN and CDR2 SVGIG (reference sequence). The CDR3 consists of 12 residues. The germline V and J ends were trimmed by 4 bases and 2 bases, with 6 bases remaining between them. CDR3 bases: TGTGCCTGGAACAGTGGCAATCAGCCCCAGCATTTT. Its translation is CAWNSGNQPQHF.

The J gene is TRBJ1-2, the V gene TRBV5-1, with TRBD1 matching over 9 bases. V gave up 2 bases and J gave up 3 bases; unmatched junction bases: 5. Germline-derived CDR1 and CDR2 are SGHRS and YFSETQ. The CDR3 spans 15 residues. The CDR3 DNA reads as TGCGCCAGCAGCTTAGGACAGGGGTCCCACTATGGCTACACCTTC. Translated: CASSLGQGSHYGYTF.

The gene calls are TRBV2 and TRBJ1-1; the D gene is possibly TRBD1 (5 bases). This CDR3 region has 13 residues. Germline lookup yields CDR1 SNHLY and CDR2 FYNNEI. V lost 6 bases and J lost 2, with 10 bases in between. The CDR3 coding sequence is TGTGCCAGCAGGGGGGGAGGAAACACTGAAGCTTTCTTT. Its translation: CASRGGGNTEAFF. The entire variable domain, with the rest obtained from reference TRBV2 and TRBJ1-1, is as follows: EPEVTQTPSHQVTQMGQEVILRCVPISNHLYFYWYRQILGQKVEFLVSFYNNEISEKSEIFDDQFSVERPDGSNFTLKIRSTKLEDSAMYFCASRGGGNTEAFFGQGTRLTVV.

There are a few counts of this clone. V is TRBV19 and J is TRBJ2-2; a possible D gene is TRBD2 (6 bases). Germline V CDR1 and CDR2: LNHDA, SQIVND (reference sequence). Between the trimmed V and J ends, which lost 6 bases and 3 bases, there was a span of 14 bases. This CDR3 is 15 amino acids long. CDR3 sequence reads: CASSPPQRDTGELFF. CDR3 sequence (DNA): TGTGCCAGTAGCCCTCCGCAGCGGGACACCGGGGAGCTGTTTTTT.

This rearrangement joins TRBV5-4 to TRBJ1-3, with 9 bases that match TRBD1. V lost 4 bases, J lost 11 bases, and 7 bases stayed unmatched. The CDR3 totals 13 residues. Looked up from germline, CDR1 is SGHNT and CDR2 is YYREEE (reference sequence). CDR3 sequence (DNA): TGTGCCAGCAGCGCGGACAGGGGCGACCCCATATATTTT. Translated: CASSADRGDPIYF.

This clone appeared a few times. The chain carries TRBV18 and TRBJ1-3; D not resolved. Germline loops: CDR1 KGHSH, CDR2 LQKENI. Trimming pared 1 base from V and 0 bases from J, leaving 10 bases between. CDR3 length: 16 residues. CDR3 in amino acids: CASSPQAASSGNTIYF. Written as DNA, the CDR3 is TGTGCCAGCTCACCACAAGCGGCCAGCTCTGGAAACACCATATATTTT.